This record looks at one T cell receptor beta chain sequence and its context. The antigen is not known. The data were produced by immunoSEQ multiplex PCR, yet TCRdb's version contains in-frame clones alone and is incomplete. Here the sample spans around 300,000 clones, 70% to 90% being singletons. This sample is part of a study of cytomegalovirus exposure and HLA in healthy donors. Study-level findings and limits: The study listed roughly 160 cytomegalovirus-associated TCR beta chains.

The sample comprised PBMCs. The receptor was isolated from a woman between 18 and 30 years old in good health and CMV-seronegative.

The CDR3 here is CASSLTDSMNTEAFF. The DNA for the CDR3 is TGTGCCAGCAGTTTAACGGACAGTATGAACACTGAAGCTTTCTTT. This sequence joins TRBV27 and TRBJ1-1; TRBD1 is a possible D gene (6 bases). CDR1 is MNHEY, CDR2 SMNVEV, per germline (reference sequence). V lost 2 bases and J lost 0, with 10 bases in between. This CDR3 comprises 15 residues.